Here is one T cell receptor (beta chain) with its context. This entry comes from a study of blood T cell repertoires in COVID-19. On the study more broadly: Both acute and convalescent COVID-19 samples were obtained from the United States, Italy and Spain. Sources were T cells, B-cell-depleted T cells, or PBMCs; the material itself was cDNA or gDNA.

Per the authors' pipeline: Estimated nucleated cell counts came from reference gene primer amplification. Assay: immunoSEQ multiplex PCR; the TCRdb copy retains only in-frame clones and omits some. That table is the source of V, J and clone size, and D and trimming were worked out from the DNA. The sample holds some 50,000 clones, approximately 88% seen once. This receptor was taken from a human donor in a cohort sampled during active COVID-19. Sequencing was performed on peripheral blood.

The CDR3 loop reads CATSDTRTSNTDTQYF. The CDR3 bases are TGTGCCACCAGTGATACTAGGACTAGCAACACAGATACGCAGTATTTT. V is TRBV24-1 and J is TRBJ2-3, with 8 bases matching TRBD2. Trimming cost V 3 bases and J 2 bases; bases outside gene matches: 6. The germline gives CDR1 KGHDR, CDR2 SFDVKD. This CDR3 spans 16 amino acids.